These T cell receptor beta chains were read from a single sample in a study of cytomegalovirus exposure and HLA in healthy donors. TCRdb's copy holds only in-frame clones and misses some; the assay was immunoSEQ multiplex PCR. The table shows approximately 210,000 clones, with roughly 86% occurring only once. The source material was PBMCs. Every receptor here comes from a woman aged 18 to 35 in good health and CMV-seronegative. Both conserved end residues are part of each CDR3. Fields, in order: J gene, clone size, V gene, D gene, CDR3 DNA, CDR3 protein. D genes are given only for firm matches. Clone size, where shown, is once, few, many, or a class for clones that have expanded.

J: TRBJ2-4; size: NA; V: TRBV5-4; D: NA; DNA: TGTGCCAGCAGCTTACTTGGTCAGGGGGGAGCCAAAAACATTCAGTACTTC; CDR3: CASSLLGQGGAKNIQYF
J: TRBJ2-7; size: NA; V: TRBV6-5; D: TRBD1; DNA: TGTGCCAGCAGTTACGGGCAGGGGGAGTACGAGCAGTACTTC; CDR3: CASSYGQGEYEQYF
J: TRBJ2-3; size: NA; V: TRBV10-3; D: NA; DNA: TGTGCCAGTCTCAGAGACCGGGGATGGGGCACAGATACGCAGTATTTT; CDR3: CASLRDRGWGTDTQYF
J: TRBJ1-2; size: NA; V: TRBV5-5; D: NA; DNA: TGTGCCAGCAGCTTGGGAAAAGGACAGTCCCCTAACTATGGCTACACCTTC; CDR3: CASSLGKGQSPNYGYTF
J: TRBJ2-3; size: NA; V: TRBV27; D: NA; DNA: TGTGCCAGCAGTTCCGCCCAGGGAGGAAATACGCAGTATTTT; CDR3: CASSSAQGGNTQYF
J: TRBJ2-5; size: NA; V: TRBV11-2; D: NA; DNA: TGTGCCAGCAGCTTAGAAGGTGCCGGGGGGACAAAAGAGACCCAGTACTTC; CDR3: CASSLEGAGGTKETQYF
J: TRBJ1-3; size: NA; V: TRBV30; D: NA; DNA: TGTGCCTGGAGTGTACGACGGGGATCCATATATTTT; CDR3: CAWSVRRGSIYF
J: TRBJ1-1; size: NA; V: TRBV30; D: NA; DNA: TGTGCCTGGCAATATCAGGGATTGGGAAAGACTGAAGCTTTCTTT; CDR3: CAWQYQGLGKTEAFF
J: TRBJ1-1; size: NA; V: TRBV10-2; D: TRBD1; DNA: TGCGCCAGCAGTGAGCGGATCGGGACAGCGAACACTGAAGCTTTCTTT; CDR3: CASSERIGTANTEAFF
J: TRBJ2-2; size: NA; V: TRBV2; D: NA; DNA: TGTGCCAGCAGGCCGACAGGACAAACCGGGGAGCTGTTTTTT; CDR3: CASRPTGQTGELFF
J: TRBJ2-2; size: many; V: TRBV5-1; D: TRBD2; DNA: TGCGCCAGCAGCTTTAGCGGGAGTAACACCGGGGAGCTGTTTTTT; CDR3: CASSFSGSNTGELFF
J: TRBJ1-3; size: NA; V: TRBV7-9; D: NA; DNA: TGTGCCAGCAGCTTAGAGGGGAAAGCTGGAAACACCATATATTTT; CDR3: CASSLEGKAGNTIYF
J: TRBJ2-5; size: NA; V: TRBV7-8; D: TRBD2; DNA: TGTGCCAGCAGCTTCCCCAGACTAGCGGGGAACTGGTACTTC; CDR3: CASSFPRLAGNWYF
J: TRBJ1-4; size: few; V: TRBV15; D: TRBD1; DNA: TGTGCCACCAGCAGGACCCGGCCCGGACAGGGATGGGCTGAAAAACTGTTTTTT; CDR3: CATSRTRPGQGWAEKLFF
J: TRBJ1-1; size: once; V: TRBV10-1; D: TRBD1; DNA: TGCGCCAGCACCCCCGGACAGGGGGCAGTGAACACTGAAGCTTTCTTT; CDR3: CASTPGQGAVNTEAFF
J: TRBJ1-3; size: NA; V: TRBV6-1; D: TRBD1; DNA: TGTGCCAGCTATGGACAGGAGGGAAACACCATATATTTT; CDR3: CASYGQEGNTIYF
J: TRBJ2-2; size: NA; V: TRBV6-4; D: NA; DNA: TGTGCCACCGGTGGTTACACCGGGGAGCTGTTTTTT; CDR3: CATGGYTGELFF
J: TRBJ2-7; size: few; V: TRBV15; D: NA; DNA: TGTGCCACCAGCAGAGGTGCAGGAAGCTCCTACGAGCAGTACTTC; CDR3: CATSRGAGSSYEQYF
J: TRBJ2-7; size: once; V: TRBV7-9; D: TRBD1; DNA: TGTGCCAGCAGCCCCAAGACAGGGGCTCTCGAGCAGTACTTC; CDR3: CASSPKTGALEQYF
J: TRBJ1-5; size: NA; V: TRBV21-1; D: NA; DNA: TGTGCCAGCAGCAAGGACAGGAATAGCAATCAGCCCCAGCATTTT; CDR3: CASSKDRNSNQPQHF
J: TRBJ1-5; size: NA; V: TRBV11-3; D: TRBD1; DNA: TGTGCCAGCAGGCTAACAGGGGACAATCAGCCCCAGCATTTT; CDR3: CASRLTGDNQPQHF
J: TRBJ2-3; size: NA; V: TRBV2; D: NA; DNA: TGTGCCAGCCGGAGTGACGCAGATACGCAGTATTTT; CDR3: CASRSDADTQYF
J: TRBJ1-3; size: NA; V: TRBV2; D: TRBD1; DNA: TGTGCCAGCAGGACGGGACAGGGGCCCAACACCATATATTTT; CDR3: CASRTGQGPNTIYF
J: TRBJ1-2; size: NA; V: TRBV7-8; D: NA; DNA: TGTGCCAGCAGCTTAGTAGAGACACCCCCGGGGTATGGCTACACCTTC; CDR3: CASSLVETPPGYGYTF
J: TRBJ2-1; size: NA; V: TRBV15; D: TRBD1; DNA: TGTGCCACCAGCTGGGACAGGCACCGTGAGCAGTTCTTC; CDR3: CATSWDRHREQFF
J: TRBJ1-2; size: few; V: TRBV18; D: NA; DNA: TGTGCCAGCTCACCCGAGGGGACTCATGGCTACACCTTC; CDR3: CASSPEGTHGYTF
J: TRBJ2-5; size: NA; V: TRBV30; D: NA; DNA: TGTGCCTGGAGCTCCCAAGAGACCCAGTACTTC; CDR3: CAWSSQETQYF
J: TRBJ2-1; size: NA; V: TRBV2; D: TRBD1; DNA: TGTGCCAGCAGTGAGCAGCAGGGGGCCGATGAGCAGTTCTTC; CDR3: CASSEQQGADEQFF
J: TRBJ2-6; size: NA; V: TRBV11-3; D: TRBD1; DNA: TGTGCCAGCAGCCGAGTACCGGGACAGGGATTCTCTGGGGCCAACGTCCTGACTTTC; CDR3: CASSRVPGQGFSGANVLTF
J: TRBJ1-1; size: NA; V: TRBV10-3; D: TRBD1; DNA: TGTGCCATCAGATCGAGACAGGGGGATGAAGCTTTCTTT; CDR3: CAIRSRQGDEAFF
J: TRBJ2-1; size: few; V: TRBV19; D: NA; DNA: TGTGCCAGCACGCCGTCGGGAGTGATCTATGAGCAGTTCTTC; CDR3: CASTPSGVIYEQFF
J: TRBJ2-5; size: NA; V: TRBV5-1; D: NA; DNA: TGCGCCAGCAGCTTGGCCAGGGGGGCGAAAGAGACCCAGTACTTC; CDR3: CASSLARGAKETQYF
J: TRBJ1-2; size: NA; V: TRBV30; D: NA; DNA: TGTGCCTGGGCACTGGTGGTGAATGGCTACACCTTC; CDR3: CAWALVVNGYTF
J: TRBJ1-4; size: once; V: TRBV5-1; D: NA; DNA: TGCGCCAGCAGCTTGTCGCGGGGGGGCCTTAATGAAAAACTGTTTTTT; CDR3: CASSLSRGGLNEKLFF
J: TRBJ1-1; size: NA; V: TRBV25-1; D: NA; DNA: TGTGCCAGCAGTGGAGCGGACAGCTTGAACACTGAAGCTTTCTTT; CDR3: CASSGADSLNTEAFF
J: TRBJ2-1; size: NA; V: TRBV4-1; D: TRBD2; DNA: TGCGCCAGCAGCCCTCTATATAGCGGGAAAAACAATGAGCAGTTCTTC; CDR3: CASSPLYSGKNNEQFF
J: TRBJ1-2; size: NA; V: TRBV6-6; D: NA; DNA: TGTGCCAGCGGGGAATCCGGGATCTGGGAGGACTATGGCTACACCTTC; CDR3: CASGESGIWEDYGYTF
J: TRBJ2-1; size: NA; V: TRBV7-2; D: TRBD2; DNA: TGTGCCAGCAGCTTAGGACTAGCGGGACTTTCCTACAATGAGCAGTTCTTC; CDR3: CASSLGLAGLSYNEQFF
J: TRBJ1-1; size: NA; V: TRBV7-8; D: NA; DNA: TGTGCCAGCAGCTTATCCGGCCTCCAGGGGAACACTGAAGCTTTCTTT; CDR3: CASSLSGLQGNTEAFF
J: TRBJ2-7; size: NA; V: TRBV7-9; D: NA; DNA: TGTGCCAGCAGCTTAGGAGACGAGCAGTACTTC; CDR3: CASSLGDEQYF
J: TRBJ2-2; size: NA; V: TRBV2; D: TRBD2; DNA: TGTGCCAGCAGTGCGACTAGCGGGGGGCGGAACACCGGGGAGCTGTTTTTT; CDR3: CASSATSGGRNTGELFF
J: TRBJ2-3; size: NA; V: TRBV10-3; D: TRBD1; DNA: TGTGCCATCAGTGAGTCCGGGACAGGGGGCGCAGATACGCAGTATTTT; CDR3: CAISESGTGGADTQYF
J: TRBJ2-6; size: few; V: TRBV2; D: TRBD2; DNA: TGTGCCAGCAGCAGCGGGAGCGCAGCTGGGGCCAACGTCCTGACTTTC; CDR3: CASSSGSAAGANVLTF
J: TRBJ2-6; size: NA; V: TRBV11-2; D: NA; DNA: TGTGCCAGCAGCTCTTCGGTATCTGGGGCCAACGTCCTGACTTTC; CDR3: CASSSSVSGANVLTF